This record covers a single TCR beta chain. What it binds is not known. The data are from a study of shared clonotypes between healthy human individuals. Original methodology: Sequence data from immunoSEQ were junction-only and lacked quality scores; consequently, filtering differed. Produced via immunoSEQ multiplex PCR; TCRdb's table is partial and in-frame only. V, J and clone size derive from that table, while D and trimming were established from the DNA sequence. The table includes some 2,000,000 clones, 85% to 95% detected once. Findings and limits, study-wide: Non-shared clonotypes had lower generation probabilities than clonotypes shared by all four sorted-subset donors. Larger richness was generally estimated for naive than memory subsets. Investigators collected only blood, and repertoires in tissues likely differ.

This CDR3 spans 14 amino acids. V was clipped by 6 bases and J by 4 bases, with 15 bases between them. In germline, CDR1 is PRHDT, CDR2 FYEKMQ (reference sequence). Naive CD8 cells, CD45RO-negative and positively selected for CCR7, excluded terminally differentiated effector memory CD45RA+ cells. The receptor was derived from a man aged 18-30 years in good health. V and J are TRBV13 and TRBJ2-5, with D perhaps TRBD2 (6 bases). The sample taken for sequencing was naive CD8+ T cells sorted from blood. The CDR3 reads CASRSLASGETQYF. The CDR3 DNA follows: TGTGCCAGCAGATCACTAGCAAGCGGAGAGACCCAGTACTTC.